This TCR beta chain was sequenced in a study of T cells in Graves' hyperthyroidism and ophthalmopathy. Study observations and caveats: In the analysis, a 13 V-J model separated ophthalmopathy from stable hyperthyroidism.

Germline V gene sequence: CDR1 DFQATT, CDR2 SNEGSKA (reference sequence). CDR3 length equals 14 residues. Trimming took 0 bases from V and 4 from J; bases not matched to a gene: 4. Amplification of TCR beta CDR3 regions was performed using RNA transcripts as template. The HTBI primer set drove a first-round RT-PCR of the TCR CDR3. Via MiXCR, TCRdb re-called the multiplex PCR reads, giving one row per CDR3 protein. Among more than 300,000 distinct CDR3 sequences listed, around 13% were seen once. At least ten counts were recorded for this clonotype. Its specificity is unknown. This chain joins TRBV20-1 and TRBJ2-5; 8 bases map to TRBD2. Sequenced input: blood. This receptor was obtained from a woman younger than 35 with Graves' hyperthyroidism. The CDR3: CSARDQTSGETQYF. Here the CDR3 DNA reads TGCAGTGCTAGAGATCAAACTAGCGGAGAGACCCAGTACTTC.